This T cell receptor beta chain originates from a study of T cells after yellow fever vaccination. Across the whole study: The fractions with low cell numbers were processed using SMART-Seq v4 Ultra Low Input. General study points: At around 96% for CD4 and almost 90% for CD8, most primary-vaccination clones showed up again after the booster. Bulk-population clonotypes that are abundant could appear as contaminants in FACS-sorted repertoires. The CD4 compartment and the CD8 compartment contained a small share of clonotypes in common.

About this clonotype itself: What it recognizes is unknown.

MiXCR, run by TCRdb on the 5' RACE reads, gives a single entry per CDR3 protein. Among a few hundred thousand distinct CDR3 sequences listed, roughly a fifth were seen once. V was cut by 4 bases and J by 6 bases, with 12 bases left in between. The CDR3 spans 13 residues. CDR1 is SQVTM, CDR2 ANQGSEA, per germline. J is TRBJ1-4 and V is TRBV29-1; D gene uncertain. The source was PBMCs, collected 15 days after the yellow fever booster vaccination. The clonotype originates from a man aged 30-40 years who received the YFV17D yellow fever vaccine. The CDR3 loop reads CSVVKGKDEKLFF. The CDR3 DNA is TGCAGCGTTGTTAAAGGGAAGGATGAAAAACTGTTTTTT.